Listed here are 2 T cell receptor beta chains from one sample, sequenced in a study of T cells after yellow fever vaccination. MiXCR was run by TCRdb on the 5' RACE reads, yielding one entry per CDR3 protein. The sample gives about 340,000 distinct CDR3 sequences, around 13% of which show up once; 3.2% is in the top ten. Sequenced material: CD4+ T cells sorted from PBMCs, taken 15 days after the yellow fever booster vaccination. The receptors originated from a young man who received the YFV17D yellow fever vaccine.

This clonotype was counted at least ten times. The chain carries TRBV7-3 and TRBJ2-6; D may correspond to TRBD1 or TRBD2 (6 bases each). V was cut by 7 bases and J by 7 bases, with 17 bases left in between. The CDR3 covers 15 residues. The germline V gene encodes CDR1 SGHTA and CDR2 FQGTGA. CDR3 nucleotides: TGTGCCAGCAACGAAGGGGGGTATCGTGCCAACGTCCTGACTTTC. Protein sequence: CASNEGGYRANVLTF.

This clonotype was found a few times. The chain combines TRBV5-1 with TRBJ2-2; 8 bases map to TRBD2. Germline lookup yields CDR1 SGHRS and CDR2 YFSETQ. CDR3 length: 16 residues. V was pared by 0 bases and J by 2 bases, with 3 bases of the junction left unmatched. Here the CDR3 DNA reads TGCGCCAGCAGCTTGGCCACTAGCGGAAACACCGGGGAGCTGTTTTTT. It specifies CASSLATSGNTGELFF.